This T cell receptor (beta chain) is from a study of cytomegalovirus exposure and HLA in healthy donors (dated by TCRdb to the late 2010s). Context from the whole study: According to an earlier analysis of 450 to 650 of the donors, about 180 million T cells yielded some 110 million unique TCR beta sequences and 276 Gb of sequence data. Roughly 300 gigabases of sequencing data and 70 million to 100 million unique TCR sequences were included in an early release covering 500 to 750 HLA-typed donors. Of the approximately 400 genotyped donors, approximately 83% fell in the genetic ancestry cluster associated with self-reported Caucasian donors. The study aimed to test whether signatures of past pathogen exposure could be identified by cataloging public T cell receptors. The T cell repertoires of several hundred subjects were profiled by immunosequencing and related to cytomegalovirus serostatus. A separate validation cohort of roughly 120 different subjects was used in addition to the 666-subject first cohort. High-throughput TCR immunosequencing, statistical association of individual TCRs with disease status, and machine learning were combined to predict cytomegalovirus infection status. In a later analysis, previously published TCR beta repertoires from hundreds of donors were re-analyzed and high-resolution HLA genotyping was added so that TCR occurrence patterns could be studied. The later analysis used no new phenotypic data to find candidate immune exposures, relying instead on TCR beta sequences and their occurrence across donors. To decide whether each TCR beta V gene segment behaved as functional or pseudogenic, an earlier analysis of approximately 600 of the donors relied on high-throughput TCR beta sequencing. Donor age, sex, ethnicity and CMV serostatus were collected together with the repertoire data. A later genetic analysis used genome-wide SNP genotypes for about 60% of the roughly 700 donors, treating that subset as a discovery cohort. Every repertoire in the discovery cohort had been generated on one and the same sequencing platform. HLA typing included class I and class II loci at four-digit resolution. The number of donors typed differed by locus, with about 629-630 for A, B, C, DRB1 and DQB1, roughly 550 for DQA1, 600 to 610 for DPA1, and some 440 for DPB1. Four or five DR-DQ haplotypes were handled as single units for association and clustering because linkage in the cohort was strong. Among about 360 genotyped donors of the cohort, an average of roughly 240,000 unique TCR beta nucleotide sequences were sequenced per donor, 15% to 20% of them non-productive.

Library generation was performed with the immunoSEQ multiplex PCR assay. The multiplex PCR relied on a mix of 60 forward primers for TCR Vbeta segments and 13 reverse primers for TCR Jbeta segments. The CDR3 region of rearranged TCR beta genes was amplified from genomic DNA with a multiplex PCR assay. On the Illumina HiSeq System, the amplified TCR beta libraries were sequenced as 87-base-pair reads. Regarding the original processing steps: A later analysis tallied 75 million to 95 million unique TCR beta chains across the 666 repertoires, and roughly 11 million of those chains were shared by two or more donors. Raw reads were error-corrected and collapsed into unique sequences with a nearest-neighbor algorithm that merged closely related sequences to remove PCR and sequencing errors. CDR3 sequences were aligned to IMGT reference sequences to assign V, D and J gene segments. For a sequence to be retained, a match of at least six nucleotides was required to both a V gene segment and a J gene segment. Rearrangements were called productive when the CDR3 lacked stop codons and stayed in frame with V and J; all others were non-productive. CDR3 was defined according to IMGT convention as the region running from the second conserved V-encoded cysteine to the conserved J-encoded phenylalanine. The earlier analysis of a few hundred of the donors excluded sequences that lacked an unambiguous match to a single V gene segment. An earlier analysis of 587 of the donors called V segments functional above 56.7% productive rearrangements and segregating when the between-donor standard deviation exceeded 5%. A statistical classification framework was built to diagnose cytomegalovirus status from the catalog of TCR beta chain sequences. In a later analysis, TCR nucleotide sequences were compared against IMGT/GENE-DB human TR gene sequences so that V and J genes could be assigned. Using the TCRdist pipeline, a later analysis assigned CDR3 sequences along with most-parsimonious VDJ recombination scenarios. In a later analysis, every TCR beta chain was defined by the combination of its CDR3 amino acid sequence and its V-gene family, and reads without a unique V-gene family were dropped. A later analysis removed 450 to 600 highly shared, low-generation-probability nucleotide sequences to deal with suspected cross-contamination and a sequencing artifact. A later analysis calculated a clonal expansion index for each public chain from normalized within-repertoire ranks of inferred template counts. In a later analysis, generation probabilities were computed using a VDJ recombination model fitted to out-of-frame rearrangements, and the results were checked against IGoR. In a later analysis, hypergeometric tests were used to score TCR-TCR, TCR-HLA and TCR-CMV co-occurrence, with a repertoire-size bias correction applied to TCR pairs. False discovery rates were estimated in a later analysis by permuting HLA or CMV assignments 20 times. In a later analysis, co-occurring TCRs were grouped using DBSCAN, with TCRdist sequence similarity added in when clustering inside HLA-allele-positive subsets. For co-occurrence clustering, repertoires with fewer than 30,000 or more than 120,000 public chains were excluded, along with about five repertoires with anomalous nucleotide sharing. Here the immuneACCESS table is served through TCRdb, limited to in-frame sequences with V and J called. Missing clones are a known gap in these copies; in checked studies unresolved V genes cover under half, and the rest lacks a known reason. That table supplies the V and J calls and clone size; D and trimming were determined from the DNA. The sample table records 120,000 or so clones; around 82% of these occur just once. The ten largest clones capture about 11% of the sample.

In total, roughly 670 healthy bone marrow donors made up the cohort. Cohort members were all nominally healthy when sampled, although unrecorded immune exposures were likely present. The donor tested CMV seropositive, placing the donor among the roughly 300 seropositive members of the cohort. Each donor provided a peripheral blood sample, and peripheral blood mononuclear cells were used for TCR beta sequencing. The Qiagen DNeasy Blood Extraction Kit was used to extract genomic DNA from the blood cell samples. Note on this clone: The target of this receptor is not known. Within one base of it there is no much larger clone, and no base qualities were kept.

Beyond this particular receptor, the publication reports: A later analysis reported that several top co-occurrence clusters appeared linked to parvovirus B19, influenza, CMV and Epstein-Barr virus. Assigning TCR associations to individual alleles was difficult when HLA alleles, especially DR and DQ, strongly co-occurred. A cluster of highly shared sequence variants was judged likely to be a technical artifact of the sequencing pipeline. Approximately 16 rarely observed V segments, including chromosome 9 orphons, were excluded from the earlier analysis of just under 600 of the donors because counts were too low. Linkage disequilibrium might explain the correlated functional status among segregating V segments, but an unknown experimental factor could not be excluded. According to a later analysis, most CMV-associated TCR beta chains appeared to be HLA-restricted, and the HLA associations seemed to be driven largely by CMV exposure. The authors suggested that the approach could potentially be generalized to other disease states and immunological phenotypes. The study listed 164 TCR beta chains as associated with cytomegalovirus. For the cohort, immune exposure information was limited to CMV serostatus. This cohort had only TCR beta chains sequenced, and the lack of alpha or paired-chain data limited which features could be detected. Because some donors lacked HLA typing at each locus, the association tests relied only on the typed subset. At a false discovery rate of 0.05, a later analysis linked under 20,000 TCR beta sequences to specific HLA alleles. In a later analysis, the rate of TCR association differed among HLA loci, with DRB1 alleles having the most associated TCRs and HLA-C alleles having the fewest. Sequencing depth was assumed to be roughly uniform across donors in the presence/absence analyses, though that assumption may not hold. A later analysis found that HLA-associated TCR beta chains were more clonally expanded and had lower generation probabilities than equally common non-associated chains. In both the original and validation cohorts, the classifier was reported to diagnose cytomegalovirus status with high specificity and sensitivity. In vitro tests confirmed that a few of the cytomegalovirus-associated TCR beta chains recognize cytomegalovirus antigens. A further reported finding was that TCR beta sequences accurately predicted the HLA-A and HLA-B alleles for most subjects in the first cohort. V-gene and J-gene trimming of TCR beta chains was associated with a missense DCLRE1C variant in a later genetic analysis, and the association was replicated in an independent cohort. Most TCR sequences were seen in very few donors, while some public TCRs were found in many individuals. In an earlier analysis of some 540 of the donors, most TCR beta V segments appeared in productive rearrangements about 87% or about 30% of the time, broadly matching IMGT annotations. Compared with the roughly 670-donor mean, donors in an Asian-associated ancestry cluster had fewer N-insertions in productive TCRs, according to a later genetic analysis.

This clonotype originated in a male donor in good health and CMV-seropositive. The sample taken for sequencing was PBMCs.

CDR3 loop: CAWSKMLAGADEQYF. The DNA sequence reads TGTGCCTGGAGTAAGATGCTAGCGGGAGCAGACGAGCAGTACTTC. The chain links TRBV30 with TRBJ2-7, with 10 bases aligning to TRBD2. From cysteine to phenylalanine, the CDR3 is 15 amino acids long. CDR3 DNA is the only sequence kept; it has 45 bases, read in frame from the first base. After removal of 2 bases from V and 5 bases from J, the junction retains 9 bases not matched to a gene. CDR1 and CDR2 were assigned from the germline V gene (reference sequence) as GTSNPN and SVGIG.